Listed below are T cell receptor beta chains from one sample, sequenced in a study of patients and donors after allogeneic stem cell transplantation. TCRdb re-called the RT-PCR reads through MiXCR, storing one row per CDR3 protein. The data show some 880,000 distinct CDR3 sequences, with more than 15% seen just once and around 6% held by the top ten. The source material was blood, either unsorted or a sorted T cell fraction (not recorded which). The receptors were gathered from a human donor who was either an allogeneic HSCT recipient or a stem cell or donor lymphocyte infusion donor (not recorded which). It is not recorded whose cells these are; they may come from a transplant donor. Each CDR3 is given without its conserved first and last residue. Each record gives: clone size, V gene, J gene, CDR3 protein. Part of the rows lack a size; the others show once, few, many or a class for expanded clones.

many,TRBV12-3/TRBV12-4,TRBJ1-4,ASSPGQPTNEKLF
few,TRBV12-3/TRBV12-4,TRBJ2-7,ASSLESLAGATYEQY
many,TRBV12-3/TRBV12-4,TRBJ2-1,ASSPGSYLQF
many,TRBV5-1,TRBJ2-2,ASSLQGAGTGELF
few,TRBV27,TRBJ2-2,ASSRWDRGHTGELF
few,TRBV11-2,TRBJ2-1,ASRKYRDSYNEQF
once,TRBV7-9,TRBJ1-5,ASSPGHSLPQH
NA,TRBV9,TRBJ2-7,ASSTGDQRSYEQY
NA,TRBV2,TRBJ1-5,ASSTARNQPQH
NA,TRBV5-1,TRBJ2-7,ASSSDSGQY
few,TRBV29-1,TRBJ1-6,RKAGTYNSPLH
many,TRBV25-1,TRBJ2-7,ASSTGSSYEQY
NA,TRBV7-3,TRBJ2-3,ASSLGTIADTQY
NA,TRBV13,TRBJ2-6,ASSGLAAGANVLT
NA,TRBV7-7,TRBJ2-5,ASSPRLAGGPGEETQY
few,TRBV12-3/TRBV12-4,TRBJ2-5,ASSLGTSGGSETQY
NA,TRBV28,TRBJ2-3,ASSFGLATLEDTQY
NA,TRBV5-1,TRBJ2-2,ASRRERPNTGELF
NA,TRBV9,TRBJ1-1,ASSGTGSETEAF
NA,TRBV12-3/TRBV12-4,TRBJ2-5,ASSLGGTNQETQY
NA,TRBV18,TRBJ2-7,ASSPPKGQGAYEQY
few,TRBV6-1,TRBJ2-1,ASSRAPYNEQF
few,TRBV10-3,TRBJ2-1,AISDVVSHNEQF
NA,TRBV12-3/TRBV12-4,TRBJ2-1,ASSLQTSGSPYNEQF
NA,TRBV29-1,TRBJ2-2,SVERGGRGTGELF
NA,TRBV6-1,TRBJ1-4,ASRRDAATNEKLF
NA,TRBV18,TRBJ1-5,ASSPPTGNQPQH
few,TRBV11-2,TRBJ1-4,ASRSTTGNEKLF
NA,TRBV6-2/TRBV6-3,TRBJ2-5,ASRDLPFGTQY
once,TRBV7-6,TRBJ1-6,ASSEKQGANSPLH
few,TRBV6-5,TRBJ2-1,ASSLSPGQGNEQF
few,TRBV6-2/TRBV6-3,TRBJ1-6,ASTPDKGISPLH
few,TRBV20-1,TRBJ2-7,SARGSGSGNTYEQY
NA,TRBV3-1,TRBJ1-2,ASSQLYRDPYYYGYT
few,TRBV30,TRBJ1-3,AWQGRLRNTIY
few,TRBV4-3,TRBJ1-4,ASSQDSRPGVYEKLF
few,TRBV20-1,TRBJ2-2,SALHGELF
many,TRBV6-1,TRBJ2-7,ASSVSRRYSEQY
NA,TRBV4-1,TRBJ2-7,ASSQVSTVSRQY
NA,TRBV29-1,TRBJ1-1,SVEGLWNTEAF
NA,TRBV30,TRBJ1-1,AWGQGNPNTEAF
few,TRBV5-1,TRBJ2-7,ASSPRGVGPSYEQY
NA,TRBV11-2,TRBJ1-2,ASSLAGSGMDGYT
NA,TRBV7-8,TRBJ2-2,ASSLVSGPITGELF
NA,TRBV6-1,TRBJ1-1,ASSEAFLQNTEAF
NA,TRBV5-1,TRBJ2-1,ASGTEKGNNEQF
few,TRBV5-1,TRBJ2-1,ASSSPGTATNEQF
few,TRBV5-5,TRBJ1-2,ASSYSGQVDSYCGYT
few,TRBV7-9,TRBJ1-5,ASSPAYSNQPQH
NA,TRBV6-5,TRBJ2-7,ASSYPPERRSYEQY
few,TRBV20-1,TRBJ1-1,SAGTGAGLGTEAF
many,TRBV10-3,TRBJ1-1,AVGYSGTEAF
few,TRBV12-3/TRBV12-4,TRBJ2-5,ASSFTGQGAQETQY
few,TRBV12-3/TRBV12-4,TRBJ2-3,ASSFSDSLDTQY
NA,TRBV11-2,TRBJ2-2,ASSGGTSRTGELF
NA,TRBV2,TRBJ1-4,ASSPGRTGGREKLF
NA,TRBV13,TRBJ2-7,ASSQLGGSYEQY
NA,TRBV27,TRBJ2-1,ASSLMAEEDEQF
NA,TRBV9,TRBJ1-6,ASSVGGNYNSPLH
few,TRBV12-3/TRBV12-4,TRBJ1-6,ASSPSEGRHNSPLH